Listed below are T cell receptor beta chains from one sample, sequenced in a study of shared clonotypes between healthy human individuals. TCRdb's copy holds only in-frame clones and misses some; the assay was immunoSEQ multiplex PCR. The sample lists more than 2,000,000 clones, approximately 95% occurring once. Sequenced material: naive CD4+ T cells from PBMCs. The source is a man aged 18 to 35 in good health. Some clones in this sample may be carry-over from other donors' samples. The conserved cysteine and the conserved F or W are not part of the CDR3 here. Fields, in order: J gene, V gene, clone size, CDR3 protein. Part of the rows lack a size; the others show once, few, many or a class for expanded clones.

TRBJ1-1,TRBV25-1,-,ASSEFWGNTEAF
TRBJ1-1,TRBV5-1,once,ASRPNWNTEAF
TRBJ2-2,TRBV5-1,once,ASSFSGAGTGELF
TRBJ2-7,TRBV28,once,ASSLEGGYEQY
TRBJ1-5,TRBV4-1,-,ASSLGVLNQPQH
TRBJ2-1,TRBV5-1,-,ASSPQREGDNEQF
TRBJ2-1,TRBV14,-,ASSQVLLADYNEQF
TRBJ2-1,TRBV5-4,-,ASSRDKARTGFYNEQF
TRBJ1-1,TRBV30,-,AWSGSPGSHPMNTEAF
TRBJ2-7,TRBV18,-,ASSPPGLAGGPGEQY
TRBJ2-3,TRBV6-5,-,ASSYSETTDTQY
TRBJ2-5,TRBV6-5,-,ASSGDRGWTETQY
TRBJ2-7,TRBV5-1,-,ASSFDAGSTYEQY
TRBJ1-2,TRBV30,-,AWSATSGGDGYT
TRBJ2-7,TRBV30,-,ACPRVGAPSYEQY
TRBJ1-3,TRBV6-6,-,ASSSRQGPSGNTIY
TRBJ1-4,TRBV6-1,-,ASSRGRASEKLF
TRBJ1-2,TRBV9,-,ASSARDRPNYGYT
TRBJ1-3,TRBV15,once,ATSRDPPGQPGNTIY